What follows are 15 T cell receptor beta chains derived from one specimen sequenced in a study of T cell responses to AZD1222 COVID-19 vaccine. Produced via immunoSEQ multiplex PCR; TCRdb's table is partial and in-frame only. The sample contains roughly 140,000 clones, roughly 88% of which appear only once. Sample: peripheral blood, taken on day 0 of MenACWY control vaccination. Receptors originate from an adult in good health.

This chain links TRBV9 with TRBJ2-5; D unresolved. V lost 0 bases, J lost 0 bases, and 6 bases lay in between. CDR1 and CDR2 from the germline V gene are SGDLS and YYNGEE. The CDR3 runs to 14 residues. The CDR3 loop reads CASSVGGNQETQYF. CDR3 nucleotide sequence: TGTGCCAGCAGCGTAGGGGGAAACCAAGAGACCCAGTACTTC.

In its sample, this clone was seen a few times. The V gene is TRBV11-1, the J gene TRBJ2-7; 9 bases align to TRBD1. This CDR3 is 15 amino acids long. J lost 3 bases, V lost 1 base, and 4 bases had no gene match. Per the germline V gene, CDR1 is SGHAT and CDR2 is FQDESV (reference sequence). The CDR3 region has the DNA TGTGCCAGCAGCTTAGAAGGACAGGGGTTCTACGAGCAGTACTTC. This translates into CASSLEGQGFYEQYF.

The chain has TRBV4-2 and TRBJ2-5; D may be TRBD1 (5 bases). From germline, CDR1 is LGHNA and CDR2 YNFKEQ. Trimming removed 5 bases at V and 1 base at J, with 8 bases between. CDR3 size: 13 residues. CDR3: CASSAGRQETQYF. CDR3 nucleotides: TGTGCCAGCAGCGCAGGGCGCCAAGAGACCCAGTACTTC.

This chain connects TRBV4-3 to TRBJ1-2; D unresolved. Between the trimmed V and J ends, which lost 6 bases and 5 bases, there was a span of 19 bases. Germline V lookup: CDR1 LGHNA, CDR2 YSLEER. CDR3 length equals 15 residues. In DNA, the CDR3 is TGCGCCAGCAGGCCCTCGGAGAGGAATTCGTATGGCTACACCTTC. It yields the protein CASRPSERNSYGYTF.

The gene calls are TRBV15 and TRBJ2-2, with D unclear. Trimming cost V 4 bases and J 0 bases, with 18 bases left between them. The CDR3 contains 18 residues. Germline V gene sequence: CDR1 LNHNV, CDR2 YYDKDF (reference sequence). The CDR3 reads CATSISLLGYSNTGELFF. The CDR3 DNA sequence: TGTGCCACCAGCATCAGCCTCTTGGGCTACTCGAACACCGGGGAGCTGTTTTTT.

J is TRBJ2-3 and V is TRBV15; TRBD2 aligns across 9 bases. V was clipped by 1 base and J by 2 bases; unmatched bases: 4. The V gene's germline CDR1 is LNHNV and CDR2 YYDKDF (reference sequence). The length of the CDR3 is 16 residues. CDR3 bases: TGTGCCACCAGCAGAGGTAGCGGGAGTTTCACAGATACGCAGTATTTT. Its protein is CATSRGSGSFTDTQYF.

In DNA, the CDR3 is TGCGCCAGCAGCACCATGCTAGCGGGGGGAGAGGAGACCCAGTACTTC. It specifies CASSTMLAGGEETQYF. The chain links TRBV5-1 to TRBJ2-5, with 11 bases matching TRBD2. From germline, CDR1 is SGHRS and CDR2 YFSETQ. The CDR3 covers 16 residues. The V segment lost 4 bases and the J segment 5 bases; nucleotides outside the gene matches: 10. The full variable domain, with the rest looked up from reference TRBV5-1 and TRBJ2-5, is KAGVTQTPRYLIKTRGQQVTLSCSPISGHRSVSWYQQTPGQGLQFLFEYFSETQRNKGNFPGRFSGRQFSNSRSEMNVSTLELGDSALYLCASSTMLAGGEETQYFGPGTRLLVL.

This clone was found a few times. J is TRBJ2-5 and V is TRBV7-9; perhaps TRBD1 as D (6 bases). CDR1 is SEHNR, CDR2 FQNEAQ, per germline (reference sequence). The CDR3 spans 14 residues. Trimming shortened V by 5 bases and J by 5 bases, and 15 bases separated the two germline ends. The CDR3: CASSGRGLGETQYF. The CDR3 DNA reads as TGTGCCAGCAGCGGCAGGGGCCTGGGGGAGACCCAGTACTTC.

The V and J genes are TRBV29-1 and TRBJ2-3; TRBD2 agrees at 11 bases. The V and J ends lost 4 bases and 3 bases, in that order; junction bases with no gene match: 6. The germline gives CDR1 SQVTM, CDR2 ANQGSEA. CDR3 length equals 15 residues. CDR3 residues: CSVVRLAGRTDTQYF. CDR3 sequence (DNA): TGCAGCGTTGTCCGACTAGCGGGAAGGACAGATACGCAGTATTTT.

The chain recombines TRBV5-4 with TRBJ1-3; D call uncertain. The CDR3 spans 14 residues. Trimming took 1 base from V and 1 from J, leaving 6 bases between them. CDR1 SGHNT and CDR2 YYREEE come from the germline V gene (reference sequence). The CDR3 reads CASSLTGSGNTIYF. For the CDR3, the DNA is TGTGCCAGCAGCTTGACTGGATCTGGAAACACCATATATTTT.

This chain joins TRBV18 and TRBJ2-1; D unclear. Germline V gene data show CDR1 as KGHSH and CDR2 as LQKENI. The CDR3 length is 16 residues. V was cut by 0 bases and J by 9 bases, with 18 bases left in between. The CDR3 reads CASSPPDPSERFEQFF. CDR3 DNA: TGTGCCAGCTCACCACCGGACCCTTCGGAGAGGTTTGAGCAGTTCTTC. The variable domain in full, completed from reference TRBV18 and TRBJ2-1, reads NAGVMQNPRHLVRRRGQEARLRCSPMKGHSHVYWYRQLPEEGLKFMVYLQKENIIDESGMPKERFSAEFPKEGPSILRIQQVVRGDSAAYFCASSPPDPSERFEQFFGPGTRLTVL.

The chain couples TRBV18 to TRBJ2-7; D uncertain. Trimming took off 3 bases at V and 2 bases at J, with 11 bases between the two ends. CDR1 and CDR2 (germline): KGHSH, LQKENI. The CDR3 contains 14 residues. CDR3 sequence (DNA): TGTGCCAGCTCACCCGCAGGTCGGGCCTACGAGCAGTACTTC. This sequence encodes CASSPAGRAYEQYF. Together with reference TRBV18 and TRBJ2-7, the CDR3 gives the full variable domain: NAGVMQNPRHLVRRRGQEARLRCSPMKGHSHVYWYRQLPEEGLKFMVYLQKENIIDESGMPKERFSAEFPKEGPSILRIQQVVRGDSAAYFCASSPAGRAYEQYFGPGTRLTVT.

The V call is TRBV28, the J call TRBJ2-7; D gene unclear. In germline, CDR1 is MDHEN, CDR2 SYDVKM. The V and J ends lost 4 bases and 4 bases respectively, with 11 bases between them. This CDR3 spans 13 amino acids. CDR3 DNA sequence: TGTGCCAGCAGTTCGCAAGAGAGATACGAGCAGTACTTC. This codes for CASSSQERYEQYF.

The chain recombines TRBV6-6 with TRBJ1-1; 8 nucleotides line up with TRBD1. The CDR3 length is 16 residues. V trimming: 0 bases; J trimming: 2 bases; junction bases outside the gene matches: 5. Looked up from germline, CDR1 is MNHNY and CDR2 is SVGAGI (reference sequence). CDR3: CASSYSGQVINTEAFF. For the CDR3, the DNA is TGTGCCAGCAGTTACTCGGGACAGGTGATAAACACTGAAGCTTTCTTT.

The chain joins TRBV12-3 or TRBV12-4 to TRBJ2-7, with a tentative D call TRBD1 (6 bases). This CDR3 spans 11 amino acids. Deletions cut 6 bases from V and 5 bases from J, with 8 bases between. This CDR3 is CASRGGDEQYF. CDR3 sequence (DNA): TGTGCCAGCAGAGGGGGAGACGAGCAGTACTTC.